This is a list of T cell receptor beta chains from one sample in a study of T cell repertoires in cytomegalovirus infection. Each CDR3 protein is one row after TCRdb ran MiXCR on the reads. This repertoire shows 200,000 to 300,000 distinct CDR3 sequences, around 15% found once; its top ten account for roughly 9.7%. The sequenced material came from PBMCs. The receptors originated from a human donor in good health (CMV status not recorded). Some clones in this sample may be carry-over from other donors' samples. CDR3s include the opening cysteine and the closing phenylalanine or tryptophan. The order of the fields is CDR3 DNA, CDR3 protein, V gene, J gene, clone size, D gene, CDR3 length. The D gene is left open where the match is weak. The listing skips clone size in some rows; elsewhere it reads once, few, many or a size class.

cdr3_nt: TGTGCCAGCAAGTCCGGCCTAGCGGGGACAGAGCAGTACTTC; cdr3_aa: CASKSGLAGTEQYF; v_call: TRBV12-3/TRBV12-4; j_call: TRBJ2-7; clone_size: many; d_call: TRBD2; cdr3_length: 14
cdr3_nt: TGTGCCAGCAGTGACCCCGGACTACCGTACCAAGAGACCCAGTACTTC; cdr3_aa: CASSDPGLPYQETQYF; v_call: TRBV6-1; j_call: TRBJ2-5; clone_size: -; d_call: -; cdr3_length: 16
cdr3_nt: TGTGCCAGCAGCTTAGAGGGAAGAGAAGCTTTCTTT; cdr3_aa: CASSLEGREAFF; v_call: TRBV7-2; j_call: TRBJ1-1; clone_size: many; d_call: -; cdr3_length: 12
cdr3_nt: TGTGCCAGCAGCTACCCCAGGACAGGGGGAATTGCCTACAATGAGCAGTTCTTC; cdr3_aa: CASSYPRTGGIAYNEQFF; v_call: TRBV7-2; j_call: TRBJ2-1; clone_size: many; d_call: TRBD1; cdr3_length: 18
cdr3_nt: TGTGCCAGCAGTTTAAGTATCGGGGCCGGGGAGCTGTTTTTT; cdr3_aa: CASSLSIGAGELFF; v_call: TRBV28; j_call: TRBJ2-2; clone_size: few; d_call: -; cdr3_length: 14
cdr3_nt: TGCGCCAGCAGTGAGCTCGTCGGCTATGGCTACACCTTC; cdr3_aa: CASSELVGYGYTF; v_call: TRBV10-2; j_call: TRBJ1-2; clone_size: many; d_call: -; cdr3_length: 13
cdr3_nt: TGTGCCAGCAGCAGCGGGAGTCGCGCAGATACGCAGTATTTT; cdr3_aa: CASSSGSRADTQYF; v_call: TRBV7-2; j_call: TRBJ2-3; clone_size: many; d_call: TRBD2; cdr3_length: 14
cdr3_nt: TGTGCCAGCAGTTATCGGCTAGCGGGTCTCTACGAGCAGTACTTC; cdr3_aa: CASSYRLAGLYEQYF; v_call: TRBV6-2/TRBV6-3; j_call: TRBJ2-7; clone_size: many; d_call: TRBD2; cdr3_length: 15
cdr3_nt: TGCAGTGCTGGGGAAGAGACCCAGTACTTC; cdr3_aa: CSAGEETQYF; v_call: TRBV20-1; j_call: TRBJ2-5; clone_size: few; d_call: -; cdr3_length: 10
cdr3_nt: TGTGCCAGTAGTATAGACCGGGAGAGGGGAGAGACCCAGTACTTC; cdr3_aa: CASSIDRERGETQYF; v_call: TRBV19; j_call: TRBJ2-5; clone_size: -; d_call: -; cdr3_length: 15
cdr3_nt: TGTGCCAGCACCCCCGGAAAGACCCAGTACTTC; cdr3_aa: CASTPGKTQYF; v_call: TRBV28; j_call: TRBJ2-5; clone_size: many; d_call: -; cdr3_length: 11
cdr3_nt: TGCGCCAGCACCTATAAGGGGGACCCCAGCACAGATACGCAGTATTTT; cdr3_aa: CASTYKGDPSTDTQYF; v_call: TRBV23-1; j_call: TRBJ2-3; clone_size: many; d_call: -; cdr3_length: 16
cdr3_nt: TGTGCCATCAGTGAGGCAAAGGGGTATGGCTACACCTTC; cdr3_aa: CAISEAKGYGYTF; v_call: TRBV10-3; j_call: TRBJ1-2; clone_size: few; d_call: -; cdr3_length: 13
cdr3_nt: TGTGCCAGCCAGGGTGAGGGGCTGGAGACCCAGTACTTC; cdr3_aa: CASQGEGLETQYF; v_call: TRBV28; j_call: TRBJ2-5; clone_size: many; d_call: -; cdr3_length: 13
cdr3_nt: TGTGCCAGCTGGCCCCCCCGGGGCCCGTCTAGCACAGATACGCAGTATTTT; cdr3_aa: CASWPPRGPSSTDTQYF; v_call: TRBV28; j_call: TRBJ2-3; clone_size: few; d_call: -; cdr3_length: 17
cdr3_nt: TGTGCCAGCAGCCAAGATCCCCGATACCAGTTCTTC; cdr3_aa: CASSQDPRYQFF; v_call: TRBV3-1; j_call: TRBJ2-1; clone_size: few; d_call: -; cdr3_length: 12
cdr3_nt: TGTGCCAGCAGCGCATACGGGACAGACCAAGAGACCCAGTACTTC; cdr3_aa: CASSAYGTDQETQYF; v_call: TRBV7-9; j_call: TRBJ2-5; clone_size: few; d_call: TRBD1; cdr3_length: 15
cdr3_nt: TGTGCTAGTGGTCCGTCGAAGGATATTCGCTACGAGCAGTACTTC; cdr3_aa: CASGPSKDIRYEQYF; v_call: TRBV12-5; j_call: TRBJ2-7; clone_size: few; d_call: -; cdr3_length: 15
cdr3_nt: TGTGCCAGCCTTTACGGACAGAAAGCTTTCTTT; cdr3_aa: CASLYGQKAFF; v_call: TRBV2; j_call: TRBJ1-1; clone_size: few; d_call: -; cdr3_length: 11
cdr3_nt: TGTGCCAGCAGTTTACTAGCGAATCAAGAGACCCAGTACTTC; cdr3_aa: CASSLLANQETQYF; v_call: TRBV7-2; j_call: TRBJ2-5; clone_size: many; d_call: TRBD2; cdr3_length: 14
cdr3_nt: TGTGCCAGCAGCCCCGGAGGTGGGGCCAACGTCCTGACTTTC; cdr3_aa: CASSPGGGANVLTF; v_call: TRBV6-2/TRBV6-3; j_call: TRBJ2-6; clone_size: -; d_call: -; cdr3_length: 14
cdr3_nt: TGTGCCAGTAGGCGGGAGGGAATAGATACGCAGTATTTT; cdr3_aa: CASRREGIDTQYF; v_call: TRBV19; j_call: TRBJ2-3; clone_size: -; d_call: TRBD2; cdr3_length: 13
cdr3_nt: TGTGCCACCAGCCCAGGGACAGGGGTCTACAATCAGCCCCAGCATTTT; cdr3_aa: CATSPGTGVYNQPQHF; v_call: TRBV15; j_call: TRBJ1-5; clone_size: -; d_call: TRBD1; cdr3_length: 16